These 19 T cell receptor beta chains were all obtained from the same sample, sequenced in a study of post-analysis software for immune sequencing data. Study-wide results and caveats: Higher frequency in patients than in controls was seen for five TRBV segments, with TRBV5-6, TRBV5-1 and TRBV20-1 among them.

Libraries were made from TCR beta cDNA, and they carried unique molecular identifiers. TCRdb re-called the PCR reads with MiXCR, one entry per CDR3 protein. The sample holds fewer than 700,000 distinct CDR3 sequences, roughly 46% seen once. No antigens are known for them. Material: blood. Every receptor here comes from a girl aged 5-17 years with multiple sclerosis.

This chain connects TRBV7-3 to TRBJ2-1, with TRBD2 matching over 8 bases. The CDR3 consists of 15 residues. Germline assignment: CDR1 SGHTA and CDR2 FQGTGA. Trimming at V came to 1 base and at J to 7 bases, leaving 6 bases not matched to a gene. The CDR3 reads CASSLSRGGPNEQFF. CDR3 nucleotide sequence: TGTGCCAGCAGCTTAAGCCGGGGGGGGCCTAATGAGCAGTTCTTC.

This CDR3 is CASSPLETATNEKLFF. The CDR3 DNA follows: TGCGCCAGCAGCCCCCTGGAGACCGCAACTAATGAAAAACTGTTTTTT. The chain combines TRBV4-1 with TRBJ1-4, with D hard to call. The CDR3 spans 16 residues. With 4 bases removed from V and 0 bases from J, the gap between germline ends came to 12 bases. Germline V CDR1 and CDR2: MGHRA, YSYEKL.

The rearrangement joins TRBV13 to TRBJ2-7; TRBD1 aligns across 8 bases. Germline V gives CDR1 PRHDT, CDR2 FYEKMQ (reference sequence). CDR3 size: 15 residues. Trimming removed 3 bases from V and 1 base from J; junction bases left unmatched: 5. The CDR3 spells CASSLFGQGSYEQYF. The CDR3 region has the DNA TGTGCCAGCAGCTTGTTCGGACAGGGTTCCTACGAGCAGTACTTC.

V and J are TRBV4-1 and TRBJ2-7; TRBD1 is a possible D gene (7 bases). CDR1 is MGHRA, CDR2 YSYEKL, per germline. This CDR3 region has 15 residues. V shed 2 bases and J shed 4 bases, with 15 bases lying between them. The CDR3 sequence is CASSQLQEGAYEQYF. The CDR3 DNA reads TGCGCCAGCAGCCAACTCCAGGAGGGGGCATACGAGCAGTACTTC.

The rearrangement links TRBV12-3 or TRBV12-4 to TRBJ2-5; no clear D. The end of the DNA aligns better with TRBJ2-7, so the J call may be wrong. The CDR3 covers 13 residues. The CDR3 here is CASSSPPWYEQYF. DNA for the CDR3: TGTGCCAGCAGTTCCCCCCCATGGTACGAGCAGTACTTC.

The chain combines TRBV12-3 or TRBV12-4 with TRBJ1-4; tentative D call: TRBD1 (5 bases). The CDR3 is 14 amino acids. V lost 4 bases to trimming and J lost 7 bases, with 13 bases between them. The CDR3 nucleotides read TGTGCCAGCAGTTCCGGGAGGGGAAGTGAAAAACTGTTTTTT. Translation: CASSSGRGSEKLFF.

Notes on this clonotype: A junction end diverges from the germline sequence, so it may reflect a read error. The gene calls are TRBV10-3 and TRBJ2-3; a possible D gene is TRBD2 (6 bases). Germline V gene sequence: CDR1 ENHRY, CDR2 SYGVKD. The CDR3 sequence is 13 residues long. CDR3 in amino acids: CAIRGGATDMQYF. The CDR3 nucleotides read TGTGCCATCAGAGGCGGGGCGACAGATATGCAGTATTTT.

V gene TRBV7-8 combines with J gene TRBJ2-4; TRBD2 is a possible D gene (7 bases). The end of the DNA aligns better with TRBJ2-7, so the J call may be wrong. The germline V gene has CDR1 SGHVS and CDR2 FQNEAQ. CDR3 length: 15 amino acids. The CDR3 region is CASSLRGGSTYEQYF. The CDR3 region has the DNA TGTGCCAGCAGCTTGAGGGGGGGCAGTACCTACGAGCAGTACTTC.

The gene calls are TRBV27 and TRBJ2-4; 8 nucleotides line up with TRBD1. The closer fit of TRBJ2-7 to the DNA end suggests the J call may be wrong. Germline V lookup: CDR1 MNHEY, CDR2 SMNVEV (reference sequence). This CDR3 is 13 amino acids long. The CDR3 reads CASRTGAAYEQYF. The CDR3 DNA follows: TGTGCCAGCAGGACAGGGGCGGCCTACGAGCAGTACTTC.

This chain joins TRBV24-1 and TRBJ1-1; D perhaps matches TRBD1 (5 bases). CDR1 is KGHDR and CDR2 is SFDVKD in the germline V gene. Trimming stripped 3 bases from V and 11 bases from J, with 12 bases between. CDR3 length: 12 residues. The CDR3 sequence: CATSDGGSEAFF. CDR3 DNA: TGTGCCACCAGTGATGGGGGTTCGGAGGCTTTCTTT.

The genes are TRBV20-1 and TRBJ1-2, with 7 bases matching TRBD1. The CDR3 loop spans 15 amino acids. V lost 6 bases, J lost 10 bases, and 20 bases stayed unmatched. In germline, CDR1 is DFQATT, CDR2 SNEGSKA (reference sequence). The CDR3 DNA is TGCAGTGCCGGACAGGCAATACATACGACTCATGTCTACACCTTC. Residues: CSAGQAIHTTHVYTF.

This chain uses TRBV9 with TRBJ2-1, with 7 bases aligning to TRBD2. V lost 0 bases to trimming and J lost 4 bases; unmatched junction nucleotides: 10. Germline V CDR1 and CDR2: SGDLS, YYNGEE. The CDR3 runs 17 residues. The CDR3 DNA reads TGTGCCAGCAGCGTAGACTTTAGGGGACTACTATACAATGAGCAGTTCTTC. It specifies CASSVDFRGLLYNEQFF.

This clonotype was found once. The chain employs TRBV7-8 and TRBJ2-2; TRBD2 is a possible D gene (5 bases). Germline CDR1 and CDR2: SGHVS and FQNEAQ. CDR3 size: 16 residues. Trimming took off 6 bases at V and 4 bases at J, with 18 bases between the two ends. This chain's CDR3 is CASSLSVSRGTGELFF. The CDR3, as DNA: TGTGCCAGCAGTCTGTCAGTTTCCCGGGGCACCGGGGAGCTGTTTTTT.

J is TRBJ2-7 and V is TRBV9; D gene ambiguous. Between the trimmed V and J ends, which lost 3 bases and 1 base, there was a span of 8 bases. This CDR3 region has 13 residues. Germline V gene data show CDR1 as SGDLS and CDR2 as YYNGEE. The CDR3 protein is CASSAVGSYEQYF. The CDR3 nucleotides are TGTGCCAGCAGCGCCGTGGGATCCTACGAGCAGTACTTC.

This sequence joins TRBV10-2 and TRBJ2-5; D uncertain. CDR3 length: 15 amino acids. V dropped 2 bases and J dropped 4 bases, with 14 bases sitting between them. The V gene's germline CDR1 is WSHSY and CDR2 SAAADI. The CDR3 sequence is CASSEGFEDGETQYF. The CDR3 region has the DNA TGCGCCAGCAGTGAGGGGTTCGAAGATGGAGAGACCCAGTACTTC.

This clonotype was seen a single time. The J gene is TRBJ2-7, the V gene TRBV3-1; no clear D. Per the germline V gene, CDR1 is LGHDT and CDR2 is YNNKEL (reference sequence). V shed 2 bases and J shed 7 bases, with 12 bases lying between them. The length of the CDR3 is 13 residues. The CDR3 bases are TGTGCCAGCAGCCAAAGAGATCGTGAAGAGCAGTACTTC. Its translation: CASSQRDREEQYF.

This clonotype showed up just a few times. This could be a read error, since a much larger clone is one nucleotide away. CDR3 in amino acids: CASSSTGSGGLYGYTF. Written as DNA, the CDR3 is TGTGCCAGCAGCTCGACAGGGAGCGGGGGCCTCTATGGCTACACCTTC. The V call is TRBV12-3 or TRBV12-4, the J call TRBJ1-2; TRBD1 aligns across 7 bases. The CDR3 sequence is 16 residues long. V lost 6 bases, J lost 4 bases, and 14 bases stayed unmatched.

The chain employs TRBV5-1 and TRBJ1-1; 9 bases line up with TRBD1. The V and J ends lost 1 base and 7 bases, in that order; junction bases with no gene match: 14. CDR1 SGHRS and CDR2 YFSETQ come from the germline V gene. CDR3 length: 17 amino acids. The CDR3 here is CASSLWGQGKEQGEAFF. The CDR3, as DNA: TGCGCCAGCAGCTTGTGGGGACAGGGTAAAGAACAAGGTGAAGCTTTCTTT.

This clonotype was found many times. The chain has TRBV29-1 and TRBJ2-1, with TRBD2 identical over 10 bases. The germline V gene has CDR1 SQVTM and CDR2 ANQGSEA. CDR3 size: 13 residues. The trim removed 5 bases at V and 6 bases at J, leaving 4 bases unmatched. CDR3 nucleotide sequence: TGCAGCGTTAGGAGCGGGGGGGGCAATGAGCAGTTCTTC. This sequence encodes CSVRSGGGNEQFF.